This T cell receptor beta chain emerged from a study of blood T cells in healthy people across ages. The CDR3 length is 16 residues. Germline CDR1 is MGHDK and CDR2 is SYGVNS. The V end lost 5 bases, the J end lost 0 bases, and 15 bases lay between the germline ends. Combining a sample-barcoded 5' primer with a J-beta primer mix, a second PCR ran for roughly 6 to 12 cycles. A minimum of 2.5 million CDR3-containing paired-end reads was obtained for each sample. TCRdb reprocessed the 5' RACE reads via MiXCR and lists one record per CDR3 protein. The sample records about 1.4 million distinct CDR3 sequences, approximately 63% being singletons.

The TCR comes from a man between 18 and 29 years old in good health. J is TRBJ2-3 and V is TRBV25-1; the D is unclear. Sequenced input: blood. CDR3: CASSQSVDSSTDTQYF. Here the CDR3 DNA reads TGTGCCAGCAGTCAAAGTGTAGACTCTAGCACAGATACGCAGTATTTT.